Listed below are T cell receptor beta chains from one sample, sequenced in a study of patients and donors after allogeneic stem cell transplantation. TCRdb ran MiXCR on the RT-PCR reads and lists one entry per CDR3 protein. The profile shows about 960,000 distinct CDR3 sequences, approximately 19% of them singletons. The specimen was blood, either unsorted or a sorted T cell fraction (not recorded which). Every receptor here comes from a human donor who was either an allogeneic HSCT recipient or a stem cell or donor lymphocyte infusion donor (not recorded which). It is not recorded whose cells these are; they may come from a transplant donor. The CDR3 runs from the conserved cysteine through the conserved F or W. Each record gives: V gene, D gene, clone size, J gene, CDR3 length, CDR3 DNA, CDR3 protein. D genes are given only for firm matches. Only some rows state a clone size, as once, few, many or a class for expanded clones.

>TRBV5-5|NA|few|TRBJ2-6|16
TGTGCCAGCAGCCCACAGGGCGCCTCTGGGGCCAACGTCCTGACTTTC
CASSPQGASGANVLTF
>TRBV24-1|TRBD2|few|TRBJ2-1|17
TGTGCCACCAGTGATCCTAGGACTAGCGGGGTTAATGGGGAGCAGTTCTTC
CATSDPRTSGVNGEQFF
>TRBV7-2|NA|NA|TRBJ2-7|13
TGTGCCAGCTCCGGACAGAGCAACTACGAGCAGTACTTC
CASSGQSNYEQYF
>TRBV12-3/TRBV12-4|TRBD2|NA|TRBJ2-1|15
TGTGCCAGCAGTACTAGCGGCCACTCCTACAATGAGCAGTTCTTC
CASSTSGHSYNEQFF
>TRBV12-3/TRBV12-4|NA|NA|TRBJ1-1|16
TGTGCCAGCAGTTTTCGTCCAGGGAGAATTGTTCCTGAAGCTTTCTTT
CASSFRPGRIVPEAFF
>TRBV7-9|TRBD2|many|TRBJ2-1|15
TGTGCCAGCAGCCAGACTAGCGGGAGTTGGTATGAGCAGTTCTTC
CASSQTSGSWYEQFF
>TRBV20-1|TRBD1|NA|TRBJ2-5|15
TGCAGTGCTAGCCGGGACAGGGGGCGTCTCGAGACCCAGTACTTC
CSASRDRGRLETQYF
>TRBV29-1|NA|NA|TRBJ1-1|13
TGCAGCGTCCTCGGACAGCCCAACACTGAAGCTTTCTTT
CSVLGQPNTEAFF
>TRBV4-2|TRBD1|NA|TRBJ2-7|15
TGTGCCAGCAGCCAAGTTCACGGACAGGGGAACGAGCAGTACTTC
CASSQVHGQGNEQYF
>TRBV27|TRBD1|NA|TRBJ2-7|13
TGTGCCAGCCGACATATGGATCCCGGGACAGACTACTTC
CASRHMDPGTDYF
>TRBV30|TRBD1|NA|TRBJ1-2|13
TGTGCCTGGAACCGGGACAGAAGCTATGGCTACACCTTC
CAWNRDRSYGYTF
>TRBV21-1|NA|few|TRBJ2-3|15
TGTGCCAGCAGCTTACAGGACACTAGCACAGATACGCAGTATTTT
CASSLQDTSTDTQYF
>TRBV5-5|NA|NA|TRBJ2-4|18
TGTGCCAGCAGCTTGGCCGGTTTAGGCACCCAAACAAAAAACATTCAGTACTTC
CASSLAGLGTQTKNIQYF
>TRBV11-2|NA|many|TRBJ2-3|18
TGTGCCAGCAGCTCCCATTTGGGGGGTAGCAGCCGCACAGATACGCAGTATTTT
CASSSHLGGSSRTDTQYF
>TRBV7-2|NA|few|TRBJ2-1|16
TGTGCCAGCAGCTTATCCCCCGGGGGCGGGTACGATGAGCAGTTCTTC
CASSLSPGGGYDEQFF
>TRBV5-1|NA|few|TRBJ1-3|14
TGCGCCAGCAGCGATCTCGAGGGGGGAAACACCATATATTTT
CASSDLEGGNTIYF
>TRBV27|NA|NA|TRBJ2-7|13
TGTGCCAGCAGCACGACGGGGCAGGGCGAGCAGTACTTC
CASSTTGQGEQYF
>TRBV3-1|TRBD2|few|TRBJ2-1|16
TGTGCCAGCAGCCTCCGACTAGCGGGGGGCTCCAATGAGCAGTTCTTC
CASSLRLAGGSNEQFF
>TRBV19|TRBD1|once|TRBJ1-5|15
TGTGCCAGTGGACTTGGACAGGGGGCGGGACAGCCCCAGCATTTT
CASGLGQGAGQPQHF
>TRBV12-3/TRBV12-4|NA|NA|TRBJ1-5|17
TGTGCCAGCAGTTTATCTGGGACACCCCGTAGCAATCAGCCCCAGCATTTT
CASSLSGTPRSNQPQHF
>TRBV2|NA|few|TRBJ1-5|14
TGTGCCAGCAGTGAAGTGGCAGACAGCCACCCCCAGCATTTT
CASSEVADSHPQHF
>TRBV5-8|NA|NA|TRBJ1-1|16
TGTGCCAGCAGGCCCGTTAGAGTTTTTGCTGGCTCTGAAGCTTTCTTT
CASRPVRVFAGSEAFF
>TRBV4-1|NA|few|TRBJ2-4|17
TGCGCCAGCAGCCAAATCGGACAGCCACTAGCCAAAAACATTCAGTACTTC
CASSQIGQPLAKNIQYF
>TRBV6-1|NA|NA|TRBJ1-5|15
TGTGCCAGCAGGCTCCGGGGCGGCAAGAATCAGCCCCAGCATTTT
CASRLRGGKNQPQHF
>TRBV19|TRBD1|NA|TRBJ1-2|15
TGTGCCAGTAGTATTTCCCCGGACAGGGGCTATGGCTACACCTTC
CASSISPDRGYGYTF
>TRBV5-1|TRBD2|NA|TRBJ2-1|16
TGCGCCATCAGCTTGGTAGGACTAGCGGAATACAATGAGCAGTTCTTC
CAISLVGLAEYNEQFF
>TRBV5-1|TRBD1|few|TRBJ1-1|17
TGCGCCAGCAGCTTTGGCGGGACAGATGGAGTGAACACTGAAGCTTTCTTT
CASSFGGTDGVNTEAFF
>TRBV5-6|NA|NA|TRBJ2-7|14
TGTGCCAGCAGCTTGTCTGGGGGCTACTCCGAGCAGTACTTC
CASSLSGGYSEQYF
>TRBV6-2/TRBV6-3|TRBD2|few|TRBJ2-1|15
TGTGCCAGCAGTTTACAGTTGGGCGGGGGCAATGAGCAGTTCTTC
CASSLQLGGGNEQFF
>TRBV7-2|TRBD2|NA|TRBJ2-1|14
TGTGCCAGCAGCTTAGTCGGGGGGGGTAGTGAGCAGTTCTTC
CASSLVGGGSEQFF
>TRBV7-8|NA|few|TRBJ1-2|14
TGTGCCAGCAGCTTATCTCCAGGGGACTATGGCTACACCTTC
CASSLSPGDYGYTF
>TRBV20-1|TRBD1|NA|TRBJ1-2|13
TGCAGTGCTACGGACAGGGGTGGCTATGGCTACACCTTC
CSATDRGGYGYTF
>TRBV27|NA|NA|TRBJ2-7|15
TGTGCCAGCAGTTTATCCCCCGGACAGCCCTACGAGCAGTACTTC
CASSLSPGQPYEQYF
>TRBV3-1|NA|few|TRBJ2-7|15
TGTGCCAGCAGCCAAGCCGGGGGAGGCTCCTACGAGCAGTACTTC
CASSQAGGGSYEQYF
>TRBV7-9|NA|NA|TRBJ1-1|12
TGTGCCAGCAGCGCCACCGGGCCTGAAGCTTTCTTT
CASSATGPEAFF
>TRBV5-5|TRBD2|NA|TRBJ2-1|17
TGTGCCAGCAGCTTGGCGGGGACTACCGGTGGGAGAAATGAGCAGTTCTTC
CASSLAGTTGGRNEQFF
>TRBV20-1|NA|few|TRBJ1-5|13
TGCAGTGCAAGACGGATGCTAAATCAGCCCCAGCATTTT
CSARRMLNQPQHF
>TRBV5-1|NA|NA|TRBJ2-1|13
TGCGCCAGCAGCTTGGATGCGCTGAATGAGCAGTTCTTC
CASSLDALNEQFF
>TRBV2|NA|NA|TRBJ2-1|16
TGTGCCAGCAGCCCCCGGGATGGGGGGGGGCGGGATGAGCAGTTCTTC
CASSPRDGGGRDEQFF
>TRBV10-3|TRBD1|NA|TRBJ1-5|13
TGTGCCATCAGCCGACAGGGAGATCAGCCCCAGCATTTT
CAISRQGDQPQHF
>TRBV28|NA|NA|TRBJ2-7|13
TGTGCCAGCAGTTTAAGCAGGGTAGGCGAGCAGTACTTC
CASSLSRVGEQYF
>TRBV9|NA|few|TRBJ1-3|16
TGTGCCAGCAGCGTAACTACAGGAGTCTCTGGAAACACCATATATTTT
CASSVTTGVSGNTIYF
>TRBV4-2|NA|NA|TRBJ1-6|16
TGTGCCAGCAGCCAAGACGGGAGACAGACTAATTCACCCCTCCACTTT
CASSQDGRQTNSPLHF
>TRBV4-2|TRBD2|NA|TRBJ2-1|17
TGTGCCAGCAGCCCAGCATATTCGGGAGGTCAGAACAATGAGCAGTTCTTC
CASSPAYSGGQNNEQFF
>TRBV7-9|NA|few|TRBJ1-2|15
TGTGCCAGCAGCCAGAACATACAGATCCTCTATGGCTACACCTTC
CASSQNIQILYGYTF
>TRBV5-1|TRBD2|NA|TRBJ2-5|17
TGCGCCAGCAGCTACCGGCCGGGAGCGGGGGGGCCAAAGACCCAGTACTTC
CASSYRPGAGGPKTQYF
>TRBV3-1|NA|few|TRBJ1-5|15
TGTGCCAGCAGCCAAGATGGGAGGGGCCATCAGCCCCAGCATTTT
CASSQDGRGHQPQHF
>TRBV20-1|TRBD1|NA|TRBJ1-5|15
TGCAGTGCTAGGGGACAGGGGGCGAGGGATCAGCCCCAGCATTTT
CSARGQGARDQPQHF
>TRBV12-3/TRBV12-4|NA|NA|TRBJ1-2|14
TGTGCCAGCAGTCCACCCATGAACAACTATGGCTACACCTTC
CASSPPMNNYGYTF
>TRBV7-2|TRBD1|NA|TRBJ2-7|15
TGTGCCAGCAGCTTAGAGACAGGGGCCACCTACGAGCAGTACTTC
CASSLETGATYEQYF
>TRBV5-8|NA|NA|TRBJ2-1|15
TGTGCCAGCAGCTTGGGTAAGGTTAGTTTGGATGAGCAGTTCTTC
CASSLGKVSLDEQFF
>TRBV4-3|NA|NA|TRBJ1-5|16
TGCGCCAGCAGCCAATCGAGCGAGGGGAGGGGACAGCCCCAGCATTTT
CASSQSSEGRGQPQHF
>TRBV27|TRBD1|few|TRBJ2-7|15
TGTGCCAGCAGTAACCCCGGGACAGCGATCTACGAGCAGTACTTC
CASSNPGTAIYEQYF
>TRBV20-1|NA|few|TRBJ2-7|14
TGCAGTGCTAGGGAGAGATTCCAAACCTACGAGCAGTACTTC
CSARERFQTYEQYF